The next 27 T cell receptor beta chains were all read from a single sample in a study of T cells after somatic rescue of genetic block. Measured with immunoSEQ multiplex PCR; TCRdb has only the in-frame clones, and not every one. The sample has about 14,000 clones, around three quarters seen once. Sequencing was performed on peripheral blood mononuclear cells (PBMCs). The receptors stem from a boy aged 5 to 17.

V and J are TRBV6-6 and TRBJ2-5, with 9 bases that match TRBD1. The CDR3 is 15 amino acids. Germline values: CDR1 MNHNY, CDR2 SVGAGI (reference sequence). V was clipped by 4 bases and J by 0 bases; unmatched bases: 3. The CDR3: CASSFGTGYQETQYF. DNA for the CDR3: TGTGCCAGCAGTTTCGGGACAGGGTACCAAGAGACCCAGTACTTC.

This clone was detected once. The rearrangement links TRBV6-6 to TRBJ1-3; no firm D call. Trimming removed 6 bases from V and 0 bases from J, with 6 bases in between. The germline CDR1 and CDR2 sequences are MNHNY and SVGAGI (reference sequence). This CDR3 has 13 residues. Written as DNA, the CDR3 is TGTGCCAGCAGCTTAATCTCTGGAAACACCATATATTTT. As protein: CASSLISGNTIYF.

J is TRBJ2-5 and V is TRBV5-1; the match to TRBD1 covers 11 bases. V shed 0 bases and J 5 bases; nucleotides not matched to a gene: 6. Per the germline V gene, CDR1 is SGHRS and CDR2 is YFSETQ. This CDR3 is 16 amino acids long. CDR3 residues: CASSLDGDRGTETQYF. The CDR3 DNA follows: TGCGCCAGCAGCTTGGATGGGGACAGGGGGACGGAGACCCAGTACTTC.

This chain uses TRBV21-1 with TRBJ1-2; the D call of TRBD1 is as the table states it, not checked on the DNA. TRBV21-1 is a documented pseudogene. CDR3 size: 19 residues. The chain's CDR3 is CASSNLSMGQGARRYGYTF. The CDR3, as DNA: TGTGCCAGCAGTAACCTTTCGATGGGACAGGGGGCGCGGAGGTATGGCTACACCTTC.

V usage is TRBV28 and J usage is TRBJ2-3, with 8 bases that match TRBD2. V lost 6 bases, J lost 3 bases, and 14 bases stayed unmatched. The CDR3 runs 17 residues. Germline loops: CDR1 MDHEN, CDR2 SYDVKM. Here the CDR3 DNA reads TGTGCCAGCAGGGCGAATATCGGGAGGGGCGGGACAGATACGCAGTATTTT. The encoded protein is CASRANIGRGGTDTQYF.

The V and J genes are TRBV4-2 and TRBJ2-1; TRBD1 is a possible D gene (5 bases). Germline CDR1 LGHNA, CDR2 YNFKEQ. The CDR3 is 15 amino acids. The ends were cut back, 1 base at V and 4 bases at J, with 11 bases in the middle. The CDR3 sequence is CASSQAFRAYNEQFF. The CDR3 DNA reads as TGTGCCAGCAGCCAAGCTTTCAGGGCGTACAATGAGCAGTTCTTC.

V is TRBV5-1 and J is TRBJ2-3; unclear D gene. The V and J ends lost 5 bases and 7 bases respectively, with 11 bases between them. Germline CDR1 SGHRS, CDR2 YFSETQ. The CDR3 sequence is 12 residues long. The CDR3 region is CASSFTPNTQYF. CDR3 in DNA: TGCGCCAGCAGTTTTACCCCTAATACGCAGTATTTT.

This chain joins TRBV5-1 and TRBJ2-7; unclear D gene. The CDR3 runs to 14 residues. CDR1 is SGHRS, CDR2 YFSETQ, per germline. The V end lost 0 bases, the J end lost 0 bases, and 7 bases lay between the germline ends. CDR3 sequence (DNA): TGCGCCAGCAGCTTGGAACCAGTCTCCTACGAGCAGTACTTC. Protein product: CASSLEPVSYEQYF.

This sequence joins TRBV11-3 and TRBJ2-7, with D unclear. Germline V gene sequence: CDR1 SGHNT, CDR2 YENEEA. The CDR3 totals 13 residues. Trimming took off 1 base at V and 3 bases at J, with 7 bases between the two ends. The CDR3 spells CASSLGTDYEQYF. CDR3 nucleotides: TGTGCCAGCAGCTTAGGGACCGACTACGAGCAGTACTTC.

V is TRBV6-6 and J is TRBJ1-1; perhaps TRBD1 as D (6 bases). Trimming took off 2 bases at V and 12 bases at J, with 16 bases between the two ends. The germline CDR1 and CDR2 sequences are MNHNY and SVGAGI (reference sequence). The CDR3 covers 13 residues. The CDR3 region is CASSYTDRILPFF. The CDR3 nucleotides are TGTGCCAGCAGTTACACTGACAGGATTTTACCTTTCTTT.

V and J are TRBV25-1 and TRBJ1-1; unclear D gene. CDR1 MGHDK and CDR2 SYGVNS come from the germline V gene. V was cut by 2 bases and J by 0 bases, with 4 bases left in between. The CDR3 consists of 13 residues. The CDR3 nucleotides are TGTGCCAGCAGTGAAGCCCTGAACACTGAAGCTTTCTTT. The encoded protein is CASSEALNTEAFF. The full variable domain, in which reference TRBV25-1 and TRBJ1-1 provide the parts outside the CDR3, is EADIYQTPRYLVIGTGKKITLECSQTMGHDKMYWYQQDPGMELHLIHYSYGVNSTEKGDLSSESTVSRIRTEHFPLTLESARPSHTSQYLCASSEALNTEAFFGQGTRLTVV.

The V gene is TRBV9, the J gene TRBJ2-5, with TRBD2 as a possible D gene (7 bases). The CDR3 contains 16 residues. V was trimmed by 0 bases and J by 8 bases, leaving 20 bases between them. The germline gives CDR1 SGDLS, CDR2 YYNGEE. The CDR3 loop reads CASSVVGGGPEGTQYF. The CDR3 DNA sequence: TGTGCCAGCAGCGTAGTAGGGGGGGGGCCCGAAGGAACCCAGTACTTC.

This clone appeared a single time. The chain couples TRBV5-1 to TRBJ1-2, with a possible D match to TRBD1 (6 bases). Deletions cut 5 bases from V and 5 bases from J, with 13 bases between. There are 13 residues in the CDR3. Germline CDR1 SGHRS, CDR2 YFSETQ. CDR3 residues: CASRPRGSYGYTF. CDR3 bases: TGCGCCAGCAGACCCAGGGGCTCATATGGCTACACCTTC. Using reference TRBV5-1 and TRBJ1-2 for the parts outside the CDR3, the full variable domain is KAGVTQTPRYLIKTRGQQVTLSCSPISGHRSVSWYQQTPGQGLQFLFEYFSETQRNKGNFPGRFSGRQFSNSRSEMNVSTLELGDSALYLCASRPRGSYGYTFGSGTRLTVV.

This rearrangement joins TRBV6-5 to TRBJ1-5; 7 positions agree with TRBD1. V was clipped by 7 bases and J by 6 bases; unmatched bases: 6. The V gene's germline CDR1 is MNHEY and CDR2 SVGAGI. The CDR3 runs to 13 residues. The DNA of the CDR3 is TGTGCCAGCAAAGGGGGCGCGGGTCAGCCCCAGCATTTT. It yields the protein CASKGGAGQPQHF.

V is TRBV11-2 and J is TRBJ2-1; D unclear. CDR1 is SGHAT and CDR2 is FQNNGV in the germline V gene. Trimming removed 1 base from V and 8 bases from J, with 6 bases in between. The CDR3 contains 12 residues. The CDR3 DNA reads TGTGCCAGCAGCTTAGCCGGACATGAGCAGTTCTTC. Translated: CASSLAGHEQFF.

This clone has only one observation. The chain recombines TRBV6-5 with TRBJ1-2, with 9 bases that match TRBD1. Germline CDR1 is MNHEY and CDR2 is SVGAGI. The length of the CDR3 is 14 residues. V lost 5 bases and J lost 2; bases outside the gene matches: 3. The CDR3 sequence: CASSRDRANYGYTF. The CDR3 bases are TGTGCCAGCAGTCGGGACAGGGCGAACTATGGCTACACCTTC.

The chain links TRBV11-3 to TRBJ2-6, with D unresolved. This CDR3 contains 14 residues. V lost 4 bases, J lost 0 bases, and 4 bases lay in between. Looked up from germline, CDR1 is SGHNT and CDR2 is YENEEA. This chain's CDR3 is CASSSSSGANVLTF. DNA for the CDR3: TGTGCCAGCAGCTCCAGCTCTGGGGCCAACGTCCTGACTTTC. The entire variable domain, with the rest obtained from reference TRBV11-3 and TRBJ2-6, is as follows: EAGVVQSPRYKIIEKKQPVAFWCNPISGHNTLYWYLQNLGQGPELLIRYENEEAVDDSQLPKDRFSAERLKGVDSTLKIQPAELGDSAVYLCASSSSSGANVLTFGAGSRLTVL.

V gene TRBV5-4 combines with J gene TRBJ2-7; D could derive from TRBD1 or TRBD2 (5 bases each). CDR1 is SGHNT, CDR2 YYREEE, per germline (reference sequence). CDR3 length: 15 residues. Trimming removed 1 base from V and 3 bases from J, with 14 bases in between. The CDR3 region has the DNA TGTGCCAGCAGCTTGAGAGGGGAACGGGACTACGAGCAGTACTTC. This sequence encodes CASSLRGERDYEQYF.

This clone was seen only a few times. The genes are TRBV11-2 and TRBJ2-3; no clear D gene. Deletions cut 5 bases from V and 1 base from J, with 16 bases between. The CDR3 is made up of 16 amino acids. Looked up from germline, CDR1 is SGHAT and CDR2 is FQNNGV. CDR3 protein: CASSRRTRSGTDTQYF. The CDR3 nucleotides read TGTGCCAGCAGCCGCCGGACCCGCTCGGGCACAGATACGCAGTATTTT.

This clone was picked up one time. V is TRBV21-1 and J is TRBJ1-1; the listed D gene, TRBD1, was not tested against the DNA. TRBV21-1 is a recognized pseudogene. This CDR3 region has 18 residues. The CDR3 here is CASISRQGLKRTNTEAFF. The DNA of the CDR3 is TGTGCCAGCATATCCCGACAGGGGTTAAAAAGGACGAACACTGAAGCTTTCTTT.

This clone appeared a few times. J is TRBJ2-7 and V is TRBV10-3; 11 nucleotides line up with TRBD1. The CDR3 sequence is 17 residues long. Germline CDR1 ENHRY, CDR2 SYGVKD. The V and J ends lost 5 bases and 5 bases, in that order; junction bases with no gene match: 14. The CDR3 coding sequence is TGTGCCATCAGTCCCCAGACGCCAGGACAGGGGGCTGACGAGCAGTACTTC. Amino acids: CAISPQTPGQGADEQYF.

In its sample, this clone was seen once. This CDR3 reads CASSFTLGETQYF. The CDR3 DNA follows: TGTGCCAGCAGCTTTACCCTCGGAGAGACCCAGTACTTC. The V gene is TRBV7-2, the J gene TRBJ2-5, with D uncertain. V was trimmed by 3 bases and J by 4 bases, leaving 9 bases between them. The CDR3 consists of 13 residues. Per germline, CDR1 SGHTA and CDR2 FQGNSA.

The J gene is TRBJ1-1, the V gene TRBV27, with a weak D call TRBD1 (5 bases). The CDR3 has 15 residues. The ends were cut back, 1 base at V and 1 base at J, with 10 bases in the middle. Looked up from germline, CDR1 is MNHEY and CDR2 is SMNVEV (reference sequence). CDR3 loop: CASSLLRGQNTEAFF. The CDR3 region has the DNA TGTGCCAGCAGTTTATTAAGGGGCCAGAACACTGAAGCTTTCTTT.

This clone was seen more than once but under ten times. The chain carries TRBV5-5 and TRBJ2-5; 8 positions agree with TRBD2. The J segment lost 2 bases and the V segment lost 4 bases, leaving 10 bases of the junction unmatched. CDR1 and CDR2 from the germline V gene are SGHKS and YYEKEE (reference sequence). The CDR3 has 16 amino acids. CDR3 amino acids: CASSPGAGGHQETQYF. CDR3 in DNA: TGTGCCAGCAGCCCGGGTGCGGGGGGCCATCAAGAGACCCAGTACTTC.

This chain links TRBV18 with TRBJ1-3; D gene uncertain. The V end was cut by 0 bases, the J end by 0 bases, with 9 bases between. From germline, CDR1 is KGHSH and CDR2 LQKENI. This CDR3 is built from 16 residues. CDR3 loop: CASSPPEVLSGNTIYF. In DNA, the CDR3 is TGTGCCAGCTCACCACCGGAGGTTCTCTCTGGAAACACCATATATTTT.

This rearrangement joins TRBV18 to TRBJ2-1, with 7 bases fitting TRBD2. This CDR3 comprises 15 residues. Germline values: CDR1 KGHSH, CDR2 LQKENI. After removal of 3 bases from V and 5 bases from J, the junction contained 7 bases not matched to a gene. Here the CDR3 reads CASSPSRGWDNEQFF. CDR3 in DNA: TGTGCCAGCTCACCCTCGCGGGGGTGGGACAATGAGCAGTTCTTC.

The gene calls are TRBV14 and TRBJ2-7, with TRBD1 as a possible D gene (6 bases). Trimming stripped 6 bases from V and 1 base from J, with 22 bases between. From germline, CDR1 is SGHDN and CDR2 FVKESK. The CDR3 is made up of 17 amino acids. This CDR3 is CASSETRQGPISYEQYF. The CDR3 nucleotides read TGTGCCAGCAGTGAAACCCGGCAGGGGCCTATTTCCTACGAGCAGTACTTC.